Here is one T cell receptor (beta chain) with its context. The antigen is not known. This sample stems from a study of T-cell reconstitution after alpha-beta-depleted transplantation in children. The TCRbeta library was prepared with unique molecular identifiers. TCRdb re-derived calls from the PCR reads in MiXCR, one entry per CDR3 protein. The table lists about 340,000 distinct CDR3 sequences, roughly 17% of them singletons. Trimming took off 6 bases at V and 1 base at J, with 19 bases between the two ends. Germline loops: CDR1 SQVTM, CDR2 ANQGSEA. The CDR3 loop spans 16 amino acids. Study-level points and caveats: Newly made T cells mostly supplied T-cell counts and diversity one year after transplant.

The specimen comprised PBMCs, mostly from graft donor cells, sampled 360 days after TCRalphabeta/CD19-depleted stem cell transplant. The J gene is TRBJ2-4, the V gene TRBV29-1, with a possible D match to TRBD1 (6 bases). The TCR originated in a male patient aged 2 to 9 who had a stem cell transplant for acute lymphoblastic leukemia, so the T cells may come from the graft donor. CDR3 coding DNA: TGCAGCGTGAACTCCAGGGGTTTAGATGCCAAAAACATTCAGTACTTC. It encodes CSVNSRGLDAKNIQYF.